The table lists the clone carrying this T cell receptor beta chain with many counts. Its target is unknown. These data come from a study of T-cell reconstitution after alpha-beta-depleted transplantation in children. Notes on the study in general: Expanded graft clones numbering several hundred reportedly gave rise to alpha-beta T cells about two months after transplant. T cells produced anew were the main source of T-cell counts and diversity one year after transplant. Some patients owed their high day-60 TCRbeta diversity to surviving recipient T cells and thymic progenitors.

During its preparation, the TCRbeta library received unique molecular identifiers. In TCRdb, the PCR reads were re-called with MiXCR into one record per CDR3 protein. The table records roughly 52,000 distinct CDR3 sequences, around 5.9% of them present only once. Sequenced here: PBMCs, mostly from graft donor cells, sampled 60 days after TCRalphabeta/CD19-depleted stem cell transplant. The TCR originated in a female patient aged 2-9 years who had a stem cell transplant for aplastic anemia, so the T cells may come from the graft donor.

The CDR3 nucleotides are TGTGCCAGCAGCTTAAACGGAATAAATTCACCCCTCCACTTT. Residues: CASSLNGINSPLHF. The chain links TRBV7-2 to TRBJ1-6; D gene ambiguous. The CDR3 spans 14 residues. The germline V gene encodes CDR1 SGHTA and CDR2 FQGNSA. Between the trimmed V and J ends, which lost 2 bases and 7 bases, there was a span of 9 bases.